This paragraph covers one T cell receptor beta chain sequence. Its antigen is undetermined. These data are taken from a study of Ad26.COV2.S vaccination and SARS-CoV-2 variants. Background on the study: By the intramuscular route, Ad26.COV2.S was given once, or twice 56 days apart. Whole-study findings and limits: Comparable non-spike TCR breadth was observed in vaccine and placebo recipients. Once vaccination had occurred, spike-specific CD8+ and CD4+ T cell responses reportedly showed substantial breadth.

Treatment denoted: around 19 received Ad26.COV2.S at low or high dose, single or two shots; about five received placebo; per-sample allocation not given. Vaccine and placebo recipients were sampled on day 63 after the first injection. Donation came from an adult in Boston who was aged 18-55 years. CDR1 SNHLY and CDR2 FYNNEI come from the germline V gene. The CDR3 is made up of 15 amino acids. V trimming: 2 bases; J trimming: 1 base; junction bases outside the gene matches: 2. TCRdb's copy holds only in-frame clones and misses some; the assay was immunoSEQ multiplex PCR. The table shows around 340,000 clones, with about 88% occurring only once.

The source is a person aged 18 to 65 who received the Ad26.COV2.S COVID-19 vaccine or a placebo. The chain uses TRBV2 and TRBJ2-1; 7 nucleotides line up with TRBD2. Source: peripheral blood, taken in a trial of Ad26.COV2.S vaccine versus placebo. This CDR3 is CASSENGGSYNEQFF. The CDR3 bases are TGTGCCAGCAGTGAAAACGGGGGGTCCTACAATGAGCAGTTCTTC.